The TCR beta chain under discussion was sequenced for a study of blood T cell repertoires in COVID-19. The overall study: Acute and convalescent COVID-19 specimens originated in the United States, Italy and Spain. The analysed material was cDNA or gDNA that came from T cells, B-cell-depleted T cells, or PBMCs.

The junction had 5 bases not matched to a gene; V was cut back by 2 bases and J by 8 bases. Looked up from germline, CDR1 is SGHDT and CDR2 is YYEEEE. The CDR3 spans 15 residues. Per the original data handling: Amplified reference gene primers provided the basis for estimating nucleated cell counts. The protocol was immunoSEQ multiplex PCR, while the TCRdb copy is restricted to in-frame clones and leaves out a portion. V, J and clone size are those of that table, while D and trimming were read from the DNA. The table lists fewer than 75,000 clones, more than 75% of them singletons. The chain joins TRBV5-6 to TRBJ2-1; 12 bases map to TRBD2. The sample was peripheral blood. The TCR originated in a man between 60 and 75 years old with active or convalescent COVID-19. CDR3 amino acids: CASSLLAGGLDEQFF. The CDR3 nucleotides read TGTGCCAGCAGCTTACTAGCGGGAGGTTTGGATGAGCAGTTCTTC.